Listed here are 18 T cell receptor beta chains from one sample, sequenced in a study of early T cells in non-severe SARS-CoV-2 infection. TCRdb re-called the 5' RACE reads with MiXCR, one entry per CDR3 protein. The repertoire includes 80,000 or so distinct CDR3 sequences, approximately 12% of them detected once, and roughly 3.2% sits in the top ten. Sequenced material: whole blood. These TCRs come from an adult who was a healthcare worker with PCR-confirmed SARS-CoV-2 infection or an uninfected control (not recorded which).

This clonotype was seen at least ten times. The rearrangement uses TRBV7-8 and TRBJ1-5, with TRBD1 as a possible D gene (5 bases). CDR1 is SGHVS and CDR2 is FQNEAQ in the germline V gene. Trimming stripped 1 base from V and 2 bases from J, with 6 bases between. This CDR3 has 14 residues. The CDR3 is CASSLEGGNQPQHF. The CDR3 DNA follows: TGTGCCAGCAGCTTAGAAGGGGGCAATCAGCCCCAGCATTTT.

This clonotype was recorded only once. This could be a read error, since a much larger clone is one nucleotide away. The CDR3: CAISPTGLQETQYF. Here the CDR3 DNA reads TGTGCCATCAGCCCCACGGGACTCCAAGAGACCCAGTACTTC. The chain recombines TRBV7-3 with TRBJ2-5; TRBD2 is a possible D gene (6 bases). The CDR3 covers 14 residues. Germline V gene data show CDR1 as SGHTA and CDR2 as FQGTGA.

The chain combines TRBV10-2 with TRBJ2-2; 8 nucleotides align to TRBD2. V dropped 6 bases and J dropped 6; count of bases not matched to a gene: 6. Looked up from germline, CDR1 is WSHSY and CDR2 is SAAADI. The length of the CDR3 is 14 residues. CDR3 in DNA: TGCGCCAGCAGACCAAGCGGGAGCCCCGGGGAGCTGTTTTTT. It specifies CASRPSGSPGELFF.

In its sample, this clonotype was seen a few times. This CDR3 is CASSSYMNTEAFF. The CDR3 region has the DNA TGTGCCAGCAGCTCCTATATGAACACTGAAGCTTTCTTT. The rearrangement links TRBV5-5 to TRBJ1-1; D is unclear. There are 13 residues in the CDR3. CDR1 is SGHKS, CDR2 YYEKEE, per germline (reference sequence). Trimming removed 3 bases from V and 0 bases from J, with 6 bases in between.

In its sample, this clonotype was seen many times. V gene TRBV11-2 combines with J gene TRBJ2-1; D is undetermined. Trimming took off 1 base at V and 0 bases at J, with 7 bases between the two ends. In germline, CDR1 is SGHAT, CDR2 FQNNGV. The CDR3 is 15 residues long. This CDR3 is CASSLGLSSYNEQFF. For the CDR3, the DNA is TGTGCCAGCAGCTTAGGGCTGAGCTCCTACAATGAGCAGTTCTTC.

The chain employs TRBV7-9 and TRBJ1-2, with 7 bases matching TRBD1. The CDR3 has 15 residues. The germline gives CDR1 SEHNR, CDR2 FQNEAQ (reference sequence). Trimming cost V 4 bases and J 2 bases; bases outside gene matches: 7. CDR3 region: CASSSSQGRNYGYTF. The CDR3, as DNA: TGTGCCAGCAGCTCCTCACAGGGGCGGAACTATGGCTACACCTTC. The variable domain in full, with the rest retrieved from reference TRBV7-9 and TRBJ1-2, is DTGVSQNPRHKITKRGQNVTFRCDPISEHNRLYWYRQTLGQGPEFLTYFQNEAQLEKSRLLSDRFSAERPKGSFSTLEIQRTEQGDSAMYLCASSSSQGRNYGYTFGSGTRLTVV.

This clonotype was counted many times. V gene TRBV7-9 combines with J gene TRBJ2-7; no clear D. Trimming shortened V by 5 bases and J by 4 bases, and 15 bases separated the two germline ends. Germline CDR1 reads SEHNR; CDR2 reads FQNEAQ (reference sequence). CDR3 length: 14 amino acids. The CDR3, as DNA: TGTGCCAGCAGCCCGGCTGGGTCAAAGTACGAGCAGTACTTC. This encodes CASSPAGSKYEQYF. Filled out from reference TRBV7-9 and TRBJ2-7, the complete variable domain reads DTGVSQNPRHKITKRGQNVTFRCDPISEHNRLYWYRQTLGQGPEFLTYFQNEAQLEKSRLLSDRFSAERPKGSFSTLEIQRTEQGDSAMYLCASSPAGSKYEQYFGPGTRLTVT.

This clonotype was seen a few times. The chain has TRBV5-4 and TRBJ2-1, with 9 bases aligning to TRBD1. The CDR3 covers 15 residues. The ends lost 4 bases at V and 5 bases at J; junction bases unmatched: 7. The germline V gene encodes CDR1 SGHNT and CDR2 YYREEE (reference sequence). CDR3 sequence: CASSRQGDGDNEQFF. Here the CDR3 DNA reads TGTGCCAGCAGCCGACAGGGGGACGGCGACAATGAGCAGTTCTTC. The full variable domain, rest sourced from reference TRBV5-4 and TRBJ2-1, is ETGVTQSPTHLIKTRGQQVTLRCSSQSGHNTVSWYQQALGQGPQFIFQYYREEENGRGNFPPRFSGLQFPNYSSELNVNALELDDSALYLCASSRQGDGDNEQFFGPGTRLTVL.

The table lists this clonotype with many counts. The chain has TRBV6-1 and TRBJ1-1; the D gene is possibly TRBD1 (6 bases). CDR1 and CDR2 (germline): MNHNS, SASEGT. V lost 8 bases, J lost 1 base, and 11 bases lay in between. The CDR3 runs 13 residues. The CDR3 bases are TGTGCCAGCGTCCGACAGGAGAACACTGAAGCTTTCTTT. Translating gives CASVRQENTEAFF.

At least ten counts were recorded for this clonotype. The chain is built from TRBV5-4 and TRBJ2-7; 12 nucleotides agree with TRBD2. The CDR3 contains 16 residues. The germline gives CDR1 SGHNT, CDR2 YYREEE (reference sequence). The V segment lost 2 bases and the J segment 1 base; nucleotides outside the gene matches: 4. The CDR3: CASSFTGTSGSYEQYF. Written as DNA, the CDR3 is TGTGCCAGCAGCTTCACCGGGACTAGCGGGTCCTACGAGCAGTACTTC.

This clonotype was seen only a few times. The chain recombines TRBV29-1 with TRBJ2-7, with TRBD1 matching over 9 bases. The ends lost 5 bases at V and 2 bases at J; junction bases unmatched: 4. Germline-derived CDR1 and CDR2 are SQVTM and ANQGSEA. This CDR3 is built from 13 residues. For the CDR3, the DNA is TGCAGCGTTCGGACAGGGGCGACCTACGAGCAGTACTTC. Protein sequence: CSVRTGATYEQYF.

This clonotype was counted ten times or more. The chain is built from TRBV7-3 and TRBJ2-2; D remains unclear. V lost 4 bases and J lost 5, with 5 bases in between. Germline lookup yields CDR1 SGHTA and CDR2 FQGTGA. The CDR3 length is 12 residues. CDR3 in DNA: TGTGCCAGCAGCTCGGCGACCGGGGAGCTGTTTTTT. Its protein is CASSSATGELFF.

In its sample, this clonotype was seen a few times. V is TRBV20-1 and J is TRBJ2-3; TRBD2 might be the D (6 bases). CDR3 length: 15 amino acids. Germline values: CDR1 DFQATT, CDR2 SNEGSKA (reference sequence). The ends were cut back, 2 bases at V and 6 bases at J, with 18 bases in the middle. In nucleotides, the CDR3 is TGCAGTGCTAGAAACCCTATGGCTAGCGCGGATACGCAGTATTTT. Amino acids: CSARNPMASADTQYF.

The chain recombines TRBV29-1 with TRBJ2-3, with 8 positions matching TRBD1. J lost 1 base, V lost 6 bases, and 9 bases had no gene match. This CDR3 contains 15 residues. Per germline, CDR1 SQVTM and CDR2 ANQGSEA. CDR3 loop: CSVDTTGAGTDTQYF. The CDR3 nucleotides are TGCAGCGTCGACACGACAGGGGCGGGCACAGATACGCAGTATTTT.

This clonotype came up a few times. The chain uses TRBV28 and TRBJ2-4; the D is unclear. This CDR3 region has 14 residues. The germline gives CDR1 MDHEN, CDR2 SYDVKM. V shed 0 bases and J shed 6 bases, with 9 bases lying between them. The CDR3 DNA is TGTGCCAGCAGTTTATGGGCCTTGGGAAACATTCAGTACTTC. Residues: CASSLWALGNIQYF.

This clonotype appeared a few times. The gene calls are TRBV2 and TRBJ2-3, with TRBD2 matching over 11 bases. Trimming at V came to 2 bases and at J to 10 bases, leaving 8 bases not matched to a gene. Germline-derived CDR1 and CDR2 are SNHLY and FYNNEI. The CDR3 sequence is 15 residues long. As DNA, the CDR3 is TGTGCCAGCAGTGAAAGGATTAGCGGGAGGGCCGCGCAGTATTTT. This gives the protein CASSERISGRAAQYF.

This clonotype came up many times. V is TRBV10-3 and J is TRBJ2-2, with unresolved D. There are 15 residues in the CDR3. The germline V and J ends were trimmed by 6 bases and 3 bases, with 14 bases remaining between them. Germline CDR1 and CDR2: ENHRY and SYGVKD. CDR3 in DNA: TGTGCCATCAGAGCAATGGTGCCGGACACCGGGGAGCTGTTTTTT. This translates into CAIRAMVPDTGELFF.

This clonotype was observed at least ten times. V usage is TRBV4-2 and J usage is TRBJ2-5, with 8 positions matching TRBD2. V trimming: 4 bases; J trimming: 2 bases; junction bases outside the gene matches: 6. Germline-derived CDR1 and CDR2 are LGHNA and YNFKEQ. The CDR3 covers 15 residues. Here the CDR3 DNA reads TGTGCCAGCAGCCGAGGACTAGCTGATCAAGAGACCCAGTACTTC. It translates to CASSRGLADQETQYF.